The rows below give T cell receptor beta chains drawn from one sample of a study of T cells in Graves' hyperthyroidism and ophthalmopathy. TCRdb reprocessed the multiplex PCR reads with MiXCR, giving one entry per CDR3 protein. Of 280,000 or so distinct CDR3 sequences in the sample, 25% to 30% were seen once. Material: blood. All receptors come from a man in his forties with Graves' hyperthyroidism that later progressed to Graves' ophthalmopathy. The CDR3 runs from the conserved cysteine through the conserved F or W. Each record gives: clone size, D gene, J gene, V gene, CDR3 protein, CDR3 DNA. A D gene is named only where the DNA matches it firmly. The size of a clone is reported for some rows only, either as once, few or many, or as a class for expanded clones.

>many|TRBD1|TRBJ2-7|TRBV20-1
CSARARDRTYEQYF
TGCAGTGCTAGAGCCCGGGACAGAACCTACGAGCAGTACTTC
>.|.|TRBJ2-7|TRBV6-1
CASKPRGYEQYF
TGTGCCAGCAAGCCCCGGGGCTACGAGCAGTACTTC
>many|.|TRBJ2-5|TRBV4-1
CASSHPATQETQYF
TGCGCCAGCAGCCATCCGGCAACCCAAGAGACCCAGTACTTC
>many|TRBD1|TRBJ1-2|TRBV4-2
CASSQGTGTVYGYTF
TGTGCCAGCAGCCAAGGGACGGGGACAGTCTATGGCTACACCTTC
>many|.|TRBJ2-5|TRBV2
CASTEKETQYF
TGTGCCAGCACCGAGAAGGAGACCCAGTACTTC
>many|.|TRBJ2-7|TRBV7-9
CASSTRFREQYF
TGTGCCAGCAGCACCCGTTTCCGCGAGCAGTACTTC
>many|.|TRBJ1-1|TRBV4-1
CASSHPQLSEAFF
TGCGCCAGCAGCCACCCACAGCTTAGTGAAGCTTTCTTT
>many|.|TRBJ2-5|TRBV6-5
CASRVNAVRETQYF
TGTGCCAGCAGAGTCAACGCGGTTAGGGAGACCCAGTACTTC
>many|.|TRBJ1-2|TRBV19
CASSIEGSSRYGYTF
TGTGCCAGTAGTATCGAGGGGTCTTCACGCTATGGCTACACCTTC
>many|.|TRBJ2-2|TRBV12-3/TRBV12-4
CASSFFGGYTGELFF
TGTGCCAGCAGTTTCTTTGGGGGGTACACCGGGGAGCTGTTTTTT
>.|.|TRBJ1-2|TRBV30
CAWGRGGWYGYTF
TGTGCCTGGGGTCGGGGGGGCTGGTATGGCTACACCTTC
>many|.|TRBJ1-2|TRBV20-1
CSADRRFDYGYTF
TGCAGTGCTGACAGGCGGTTCGACTATGGCTACACCTTC
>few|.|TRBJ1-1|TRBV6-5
CASSYSKVNTEAFF
TGTGCCAGCAGTTACTCCAAAGTGAACACTGAAGCTTTCTTT
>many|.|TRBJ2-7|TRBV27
CASSPNGVARTYEQYF
TGTGCCAGCAGTCCCAATGGGGTAGCGAGGACCTACGAGCAGTACTTC
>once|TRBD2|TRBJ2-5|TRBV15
CASSVRELETQYF
TGTGCCAGCAGTGTGCGGGAGTTGGAGACCCAGTACTTC
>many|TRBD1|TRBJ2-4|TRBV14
CASPDLGTGGRSAKNIQYF
TGTGCCAGCCCCGACCTCGGGACAGGGGGTAGATCCGCCAAAAACATTCAGTACTTC
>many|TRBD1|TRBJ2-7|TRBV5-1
CASSATGAPEYEQYF
TGCGCCAGCAGCGCGACAGGGGCTCCCGAGTACGAGCAGTACTTC
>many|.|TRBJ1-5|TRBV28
CASTTDMRFNQPQHF
TGTGCCAGCACCACGGACATGAGGTTTAATCAGCCCCAGCATTTT
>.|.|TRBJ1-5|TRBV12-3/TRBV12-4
CASNKLGQPQHF
TGTGCCAGCAACAAGCTAGGGCAGCCCCAGCATTTT
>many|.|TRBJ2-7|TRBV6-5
CASDKFYEQYF
TGTGCCAGTGACAAATTCTACGAGCAGTACTTC
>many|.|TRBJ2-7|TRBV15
CATSRERGIEQYF
TGTGCCACCAGCAGAGAGAGGGGCATCGAGCAGTACTTC
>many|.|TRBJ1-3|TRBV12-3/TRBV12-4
CASSFDSGNTIYF
TGTGCCAGCAGTTTTGACTCTGGAAACACCATATATTTT
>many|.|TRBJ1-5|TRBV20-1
CSARGGRAQPQHF
TGCAGTGCTAGAGGGGGCAGGGCGCAGCCCCAGCATTTT
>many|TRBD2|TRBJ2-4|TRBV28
CASSFRGVTKNIQYF
TGTGCCAGCAGTTTTCGGGGGGTGACCAAAAACATTCAGTACTTC
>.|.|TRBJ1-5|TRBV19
CASSIRVLRDQPQQF
TGTGCCAGTAGTATTAGAGTCCTTAGGGATCAGCCCCAGCAGTTT
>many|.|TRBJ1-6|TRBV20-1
CSASRTGNSPLHF
TGCAGTGCTAGCCGGACGGGGAATTCACCCCTCCACTTT
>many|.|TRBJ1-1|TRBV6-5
CASSWREGAEAFF
TGTGCCAGCAGTTGGCGTGAAGGCGCTGAAGCTTTCTTT